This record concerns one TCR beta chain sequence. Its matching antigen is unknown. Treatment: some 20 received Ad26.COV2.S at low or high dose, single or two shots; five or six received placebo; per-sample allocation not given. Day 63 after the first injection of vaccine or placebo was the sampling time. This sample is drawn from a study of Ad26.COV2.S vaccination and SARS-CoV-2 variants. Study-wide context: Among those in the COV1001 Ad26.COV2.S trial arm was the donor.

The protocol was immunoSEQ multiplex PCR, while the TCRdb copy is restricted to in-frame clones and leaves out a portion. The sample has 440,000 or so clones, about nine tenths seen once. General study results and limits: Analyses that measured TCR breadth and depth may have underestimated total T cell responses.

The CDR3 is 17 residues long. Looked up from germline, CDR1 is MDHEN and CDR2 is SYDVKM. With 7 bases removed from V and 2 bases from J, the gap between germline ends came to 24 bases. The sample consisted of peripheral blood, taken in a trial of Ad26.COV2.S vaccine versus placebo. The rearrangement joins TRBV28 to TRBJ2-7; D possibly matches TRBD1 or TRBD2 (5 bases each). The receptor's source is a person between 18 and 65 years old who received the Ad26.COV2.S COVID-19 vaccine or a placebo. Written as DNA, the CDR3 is TGTGCCAGCAACAAATATACGACCGGGACGGTTACCTACGAGCAGTACTTC. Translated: CASNKYTTGTVTYEQYF. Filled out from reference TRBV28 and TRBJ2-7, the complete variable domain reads DVKVTQSSRYLVKRTGEKVFLECVQDMDHENMFWYRQDPGLGLRLIYFSYDVKMKEKGDIPEGYSVSREKKERFSLILESASTNQTSMYLCASNKYTTGTVTYEQYFGPGTRLTVT.